The 26 T cell receptor beta chains given below trace back to one sample, sequenced in a study of T-cell memory formation after mild COVID-19. TCRdb reprocessed the 5' RACE reads via MiXCR and lists one record per CDR3 protein. The sample gives fewer than 250,000 distinct CDR3 sequences, approximately 10% of which show up once; roughly 3% is in the top ten. What was sequenced was PBMCs or a T cell subset sorted from them (not recorded which). The source of these receptors is a man aged 18 to 30 who had mild COVID-19 (a few samples of this study predate the infection). Cell type and time point are not known.

The rearrangement joins TRBV14 to TRBJ2-6; TRBD1 is a possible D gene (5 bases). Germline V CDR1 and CDR2: SGHDN, FVKESK. V gave up 4 bases and J gave up 0 bases, with 10 bases separating them. The CDR3 has 16 amino acids. The CDR3, as DNA: TGTGCCAGCAGCCCTCGGACAACCTCTGGGGCCAACGTCCTGACTTTC. This gives the protein CASSPRTTSGANVLTF.

The chain combines TRBV30 with TRBJ2-3, with D maybe TRBD2 (6 bases). The CDR3 is 16 amino acids. Germline V gives CDR1 GTSNPN, CDR2 SVGIG (reference sequence). V was cut by 5 bases and J by 8 bases, with 26 bases left in between. The CDR3 nucleotides are TGTGCCTGGGGCGGGTTGGAGGGTATGATTGGCGGTACGCAGTATTTT. Its protein product is CAWGGLEGMIGGTQYF.

This clonotype was seen only a few times. CDR3 nucleotides: TGTGCCAGCAGTTCCATATCCCGGGGGCCAGATATCCGGGAGCTGTTTTTT. As protein: CASSSISRGPDIRELFF. The chain has TRBV6-2 or TRBV6-3 and TRBJ2-2, with D perhaps given as TRBD1 or TRBD2 (6 bases each). The CDR3 totals 17 residues. Per the germline V gene, CDR1 is MNHEY and CDR2 is SVGEGT. V was shortened by 4 bases and J by 9 bases, with 24 bases between the two germline ends.

This clonotype appeared many times. The chain is built from TRBV7-2 and TRBJ1-5; 7 bases are a match to TRBD1. V shed 5 bases and J 3 bases; nucleotides not matched to a gene: 4. Germline loops: CDR1 SGHTA, CDR2 FQGNSA. The CDR3 is 14 residues long. Here the CDR3 reads CASSQGGTNQPQHF. The DNA of the CDR3 is TGTGCCAGCAGCCAAGGGGGCACCAATCAGCCCCAGCATTTT.

CDR3 amino acids: CASSQLVNTGELFF. CDR3 DNA: TGTGCCAGCAGCCAACTGGTTAACACCGGGGAGCTGTTTTTT. This chain links TRBV14 with TRBJ2-2; D unresolved. Germline V gene data show CDR1 as SGHDN and CDR2 as FVKESK. V dropped 2 bases and J dropped 2 bases, with 6 bases sitting between them. The CDR3 contains 14 residues. The variable domain in full, completed from reference TRBV14 and TRBJ2-2, reads EAGVTQFPSHSVIEKGQTVTLRCDPISGHDNLYWYRRVMGKEIKFLLHFVKESKQDESGMPNNRFLAERTGGTYSTLKVQPAELEDSGVYFCASSQLVNTGELFFGEGSRLTVL.

This rearrangement joins TRBV11-2 to TRBJ2-7; D may be TRBD1 (5 bases). CDR1 is SGHAT and CDR2 is FQNNGV in the germline V gene. Trimming removed 3 bases at V and 9 bases at J, with 15 bases between. This CDR3 spans 13 amino acids. CDR3 sequence reads: CASSFLGANVQYF. CDR3 nucleotide sequence: TGTGCCAGCAGCTTCCTAGGGGCGAATGTGCAGTACTTC.

The chain is built from TRBV6-2 or TRBV6-3 and TRBJ2-2; 7 bases are shared with TRBD1. V was pared by 8 bases and J by 4 bases, with 4 bases of the junction left unmatched. The CDR3 contains 13 residues. In germline, CDR1 is MNHEY, CDR2 SVGEGT. CDR3 sequence: CASLQGFTGELFF. The CDR3 region has the DNA TGTGCCAGCTTACAGGGGTTCACCGGGGAGCTGTTTTTT.

This clonotype has just a few counts. This chain joins TRBV29-1 and TRBJ2-1; 13 bases agree with TRBD2. Germline assignment: CDR1 SQVTM and CDR2 ANQGSEA. The CDR3 loop spans 13 amino acids. The V and J ends lost 6 bases and 6 bases, in that order; junction bases with no gene match: 2. The CDR3 is CSVGLAGFNEQFF. In nucleotides, the CDR3 is TGCAGCGTGGGACTAGCGGGGTTCAATGAGCAGTTCTTC.

The rearrangement links TRBV7-6 to TRBJ2-5, with 10 nucleotides matching TRBD2. This CDR3 contains 16 residues. Germline V gene data show CDR1 as SGHVS and CDR2 as FNYEAQ. With 2 bases clipped from V and 5 bases from J, the junction kept 8 bases outside the gene matches. CDR3 residues: CASSLRSGGASETQYF. As DNA, the CDR3 is TGTGCCAGCAGCTTAAGGAGCGGGGGGGCCTCGGAGACCCAGTACTTC.

V is TRBV18 and J is TRBJ2-7; 10 bases map to TRBD2. Unmatched junction bases numbered 4, after V lost 5 bases and J lost 0 bases. The CDR3 covers 15 residues. The germline V gene encodes CDR1 KGHSH and CDR2 LQKENI. CDR3 residues: CASSSSGGGSYEQYV. DNA of the CDR3: TGTGCCAGCTCATCTAGCGGGGGCGGCTCCTACGAGCAGTACGTC.

This clonotype has ten or more counts. This chain uses TRBV7-9 with TRBJ1-5; D is ambiguous. Germline values: CDR1 SEHNR, CDR2 FQNEAQ (reference sequence). The CDR3 spans 16 residues. The V end lost 5 bases, the J end lost 6 bases, and 20 bases lay between the germline ends. DNA for the CDR3: TGTGCCAGCAGCAACGAATTGGCCGACAAGTCTCAGCCCCAGCATTTT. It specifies CASSNELADKSQPQHF.

In this sample, this clonotype turned up a few times. This chain uses TRBV5-1 with TRBJ1-5, with D perhaps matching TRBD1 (6 bases). This CDR3 region has 14 residues. Trimming removed 2 bases from V and 9 bases from J, with 15 bases in between. In germline, CDR1 is SGHRS, CDR2 YFSETQ. The CDR3 DNA reads TGCGCCAGCAGCTTAGTACAGGGCCTTGGGCCCCAGCATTTT. Protein product: CASSLVQGLGPQHF.

A single count supports this clonotype. This may stem from a read error, because a much larger clone lies one nucleotide away. The chain combines TRBV4-3 with TRBJ2-5; 9 nucleotides match TRBD1. CDR3 length: 16 amino acids. The germline V gene encodes CDR1 LGHNA and CDR2 YSLEER. Trimming cost V 6 bases and J 3 bases; bases outside gene matches: 11. CDR3 DNA sequence: TGCGCCAGCAGTGCTGGACAGGGGTTCCTCAAAGAGACCCAGTACTTC. This sequence encodes CASSAGQGFLKETQYF.

This clonotype came up a few times. This rearrangement joins TRBV20-1 to TRBJ1-2; maybe TRBD1 (5 bases). Trimming took off 0 bases at V and 7 bases at J, with 12 bases between the two ends. Per germline, CDR1 DFQATT and CDR2 SNEGSKA (reference sequence). CDR3 length: 13 residues. CDR3 sequence: CSARDGTRGGYTF. The CDR3 bases are TGCAGTGCTAGAGATGGGACCCGCGGTGGCTACACCTTC.

The chain is built from TRBV2 and TRBJ2-5; 7 bases align to TRBD2. With 1 base clipped from V and 5 bases from J, the junction kept 4 bases outside the gene matches. Germline V gives CDR1 SNHLY, CDR2 FYNNEI. The CDR3 is 14 amino acids. The CDR3 region has the DNA TGTGCCAGCAGTGAAGGGGGTAGCGGGGAGACCCAGTACTTC. As protein: CASSEGGSGETQYF.

This chain joins TRBV5-1 and TRBJ2-3, with D unclear. CDR1 and CDR2 from the germline V gene are SGHRS and YFSETQ. V was shortened by 1 base and J by 5 bases, with 11 bases between the two germline ends. This CDR3 has 14 residues. The CDR3 loop is CASSLSSNEDTQYF. In DNA form, the CDR3 reads TGCGCCAGCAGCTTGTCTAGTAACGAAGATACGCAGTATTTT.

In DNA, the CDR3 is TGTGCCAGCGGCCCGGAGGGCTTCGGAGATACGCAGTATTTT. Its protein product is CASGPEGFGDTQYF. The V and J genes are TRBV7-2 and TRBJ2-3; weak D call: TRBD2 (6 bases). Germline-derived CDR1 and CDR2 are SGHTA and FQGNSA. V lost 8 bases, J lost 5 bases, and 17 bases lay in between. The CDR3 length is 14 residues.

The chain combines TRBV6-2 or TRBV6-3 with TRBJ2-7; either TRBD1 or TRBD2 may fit D (5 bases each). The V end lost 6 bases, the J end lost 3 bases, and 18 bases lay between the germline ends. Germline V gene data show CDR1 as MNHEY and CDR2 as SVGEGT. This CDR3 has 15 amino acids. The CDR3 loop reads CASSPGAGQGYEQYF. CDR3 sequence (DNA): TGTGCCAGCAGCCCCGGGGCAGGCCAAGGCTACGAGCAGTACTTC.

The chain has TRBV20-1 and TRBJ1-5; D call uncertain. The CDR3 loop spans 14 amino acids. Trimming removed 3 bases at V and 1 base at J, with 10 bases between. Germline CDR1 is DFQATT and CDR2 is SNEGSKA (reference sequence). CDR3 protein: CSASSWRSNQPQHF. Written as DNA, the CDR3 is TGCAGTGCTAGTAGCTGGAGAAGCAATCAGCCCCAGCATTTT.

This clonotype was counted between two and nine times. This sequence joins TRBV18 and TRBJ2-4, with 7 bases that match TRBD1. CDR3 length: 15 amino acids. V lost 3 bases, J lost 7 bases, and 9 bases stayed unmatched. Germline assignment: CDR1 KGHSH and CDR2 LQKENI. The CDR3 reads CASSPRDSPINIQYF. CDR3 nucleotides: TGTGCCAGCTCACCCCGGGACAGTCCCATCAACATTCAGTACTTC. The whole variable domain, filled in from reference TRBV18 and TRBJ2-4, reads NAGVMQNPRHLVRRRGQEARLRCSPMKGHSHVYWYRQLPEEGLKFMVYLQKENIIDESGMPKERFSAEFPKEGPSILRIQQVVRGDSAAYFCASSPRDSPINIQYFGAGTRLSVL.

The chain combines TRBV7-8 with TRBJ2-7; D is perhaps TRBD2 (6 bases). The CDR3 is made up of 15 amino acids. Germline V CDR1 and CDR2: SGHVS, FQNEAQ. Trimming removed 4 bases from V and 2 bases from J, with 15 bases in between. The CDR3 loop reads CASSSPMWGAYEQYV. DNA of the CDR3: TGTGCCAGCAGCTCCCCGATGTGGGGGGCCTACGAGCAGTACGTC.

This clonotype was observed a few times. The genes are TRBV7-2 and TRBJ2-3; D uncertain. The length of the CDR3 is 15 residues. Germline CDR1 SGHTA, CDR2 FQGNSA. With 6 bases removed from V and 0 bases from J, the gap between germline ends came to 13 bases. CDR3 nucleotide sequence: TGTGCCAGCAGTTCCGCCCGACATAGCACAGATACGCAGTATTTT. Translating it yields CASSSARHSTDTQYF.

V is TRBV7-9 and J is TRBJ1-5; possible D gene TRBD1, 5 bases. The length of the CDR3 is 16 residues. From germline, CDR1 is SEHNR and CDR2 FQNEAQ (reference sequence). V lost 5 bases to trimming and J lost 3 bases, with 17 bases between them. The CDR3: CASSPAGRFPNQPQHF. DNA for the CDR3: TGTGCCAGCAGCCCAGCGGGGCGCTTTCCCAATCAGCCCCAGCATTTT.

V and J are TRBV7-9 and TRBJ1-2; a weak D match, TRBD1 (5 bases). Looked up from germline, CDR1 is SEHNR and CDR2 is FQNEAQ (reference sequence). V was pared by 7 bases and J by 2 bases, with 11 bases between. This CDR3 has 13 amino acids. The CDR3 reads CASMKPGNYGYTF. The CDR3 DNA reads as TGTGCCAGCATGAAACCAGGGAACTATGGCTACACCTTC. Full variable domain (remainder filled in from reference TRBV7-9 and TRBJ1-2): DTGVSQNPRHKITKRGQNVTFRCDPISEHNRLYWYRQTLGQGPEFLTYFQNEAQLEKSRLLSDRFSAERPKGSFSTLEIQRTEQGDSAMYLCASMKPGNYGYTFGSGTRLTVV.

This clonotype has just a few counts. The chain recombines TRBV7-3 with TRBJ2-1; 8 nucleotides align to TRBD2. Losses at the gene ends were 2 bases for V and 8 bases for J; bases not matched to a gene: 5. This CDR3 region has 14 residues. Per the germline V gene, CDR1 is SGHTA and CDR2 is FQGTGA. For the CDR3, the DNA is TGTGCCAGCAGCTTACAGAGCGGGGGAGATGAGCAGTTCTTC. Translating it yields CASSLQSGGDEQFF.

The J gene is TRBJ2-7, the V gene TRBV20-1, with 8 bases fitting TRBD1. The germline V gene has CDR1 DFQATT and CDR2 SNEGSKA (reference sequence). The CDR3 is 13 amino acids. CDR3 in amino acids: CSAREMGTDRDSV. The DNA for the CDR3 is TGCAGTGCTAGAGAAATGGGGACGGACAGGGACTCCGTC.